The 15 T cell receptor beta chains given below trace back to one sample, sequenced in a study of T cells after yellow fever vaccination. TCRdb used MiXCR to reprocess the 5' RACE reads, holding one entry per CDR3 protein. The sample shows 500,000 to 650,000 distinct CDR3 sequences, more than 9% of them seen only once. This sample comprised PBMCs, obtained on the day of the yellow fever booster vaccination. These receptors were taken from a young man who received the YFV17D yellow fever vaccine.

The chain joins TRBV6-6 to TRBJ1-2; 11 nucleotides match TRBD1. Looked up from germline, CDR1 is MNHNY and CDR2 is SVGAGI (reference sequence). The V gene end was trimmed by 10 bases and the J gene end by 7 bases; junction bases not matched to a gene: 5. The CDR3 covers 12 residues. In DNA, the CDR3 is TGTGCCATCGGACAGGGGGCACTTGGCTACACCTTC. Amino acid sequence: CAIGQGALGYTF.

The chain is built from TRBV10-3 and TRBJ2-7; no reliable D call. Germline V gene sequence: CDR1 ENHRY, CDR2 SYGVKD. V was clipped by 0 bases and J by 5 bases, with 5 bases between them. This CDR3 spans 12 amino acids. The CDR3 DNA reads TGTGCCATCAGTGAGTCGGCCCACGAGCAGTACTTC. The encoded protein is CAISESAHEQYF.

The chain uses TRBV2 and TRBJ2-7, with TRBD1 matching over 9 bases. The V gene end was trimmed by 5 bases and the J gene end by 0 bases; junction bases not matched to a gene: 2. The CDR3 runs to 14 residues. Germline CDR1 SNHLY, CDR2 FYNNEI. CDR3: CASSSQGASYEQYF. Written as DNA, the CDR3 is TGTGCCAGCAGTTCACAGGGGGCCTCCTACGAGCAGTACTTC.

This clonotype was seen more than once but under ten times. The chain couples TRBV14 to TRBJ2-1, with D hard to call. CDR3 length: 17 residues. V lost 4 bases to trimming and J lost 3 bases, with 19 bases between them. Germline V gene sequence: CDR1 SGHDN, CDR2 FVKESK. The CDR3 loop is CASSRFPGSLLYNEQFF. The CDR3 DNA is TGTGCCAGCAGCCGCTTCCCCGGTTCCCTTCTCTACAATGAGCAGTTCTTC.

This clonotype was detected a few times. The chain is built from TRBV7-2 and TRBJ2-1, with D possibly matching TRBD2 (5 bases). The CDR3 contains 16 residues. The germline V gene has CDR1 SGHTA and CDR2 FQGNSA. V shed 2 bases and J shed 0 bases, with 11 bases lying between them. The CDR3 reads CASSLKSGSSYNEQFF. The CDR3 nucleotides read TGTGCCAGCAGCTTAAAAAGCGGAAGCTCCTACAATGAGCAGTTCTTC.

The chain recombines TRBV7-3 with TRBJ2-5; D assignment may be TRBD1 or TRBD2 (6 bases each). Between the trimmed V and J ends, which lost 5 bases and 4 bases, there was a span of 17 bases. The germline CDR1 and CDR2 sequences are SGHTA and FQGTGA. CDR3 length: 15 residues. CDR3 region: CASSLSPGAGETQYF. Written as DNA, the CDR3 is TGTGCCAGCAGCCTCTCCCCGGGGGCCGGAGAGACCCAGTACTTC. The variable domain in full, with the rest retrieved from reference TRBV7-3 and TRBJ2-5, is GAGVSQTPSNKVTEKGKYVELRCDPISGHTALYWYRQSLGQGPEFLIYFQGTGAADDSGLPNDRFFAVRPEGSVSTLKIQRTERGDSAVYLCASSLSPGAGETQYFGPGTRLLVL.

This clonotype was seen many times. The CDR3 sequence is CSVREGGARTQYF. The CDR3 DNA follows: TGCAGCGTTCGAGAGGGGGGGGCACGTACGCAGTATTTT. This rearrangement joins TRBV29-1 to TRBJ2-3; weak D call: TRBD2 (7 bases). Trimming cost V 5 bases and J 8 bases, with 17 bases left between them. The CDR3 is made up of 13 amino acids. The germline CDR1 and CDR2 sequences are SQVTM and ANQGSEA.

The rearrangement uses TRBV5-1 and TRBJ2-5; tentatively, D is TRBD2 (5 bases). From germline, CDR1 is SGHRS and CDR2 YFSETQ. The CDR3 is 15 residues long. Trimming left V 3 bases short and J 1 base short, with 13 bases between. Here the CDR3 DNA reads TGCGCCAGCAGCTCGGTGAGCGGCATCCAAGAGACCCAGTACTTC. Translating it yields CASSSVSGIQETQYF.

The chain has TRBV12-3 or TRBV12-4 and TRBJ1-3; D remains unclear. The CDR3 totals 15 residues. The germline V and J ends were trimmed by 6 bases and 0 bases, with 12 bases remaining between them. CDR3 DNA sequence: TGTGCCAGCAGCCCGCTCGGGAACTCTGGAAACACCATATATTTT. It specifies CASSPLGNSGNTIYF.

The chain couples TRBV20-1 to TRBJ2-7; tentative D call: TRBD2 (6 bases). V lost 0 bases to trimming and J lost 1 base, with 22 bases between them. This CDR3 spans 18 amino acids. Germline CDR1 is DFQATT and CDR2 is SNEGSKA (reference sequence). CDR3 nucleotide sequence: TGCAGTGCTAGAGACAGTATTGGGGGGACTGTGTGGTCCTACGAGCAGTACTTC. Protein sequence: CSARDSIGGTVWSYEQYF.

In this sample, this clonotype turned up a few times. The J gene is TRBJ2-2, the V gene TRBV11-2, with D unresolved. In germline, CDR1 is SGHAT, CDR2 FQNNGV. The CDR3 totals 13 residues. With 5 bases removed from V and 5 bases from J, the gap between germline ends came to 9 bases. The CDR3 loop reads CASSLLRTGELFF. The CDR3 bases are TGTGCCAGCAGCCTTCTCCGAACCGGGGAGCTGTTTTTT.

V usage is TRBV10-1 and J usage is TRBJ2-1, with 8 nucleotides matching TRBD1. This CDR3 region has 16 residues. With V trimmed by 0 bases and J by 6 bases, 7 bases remained unmatched. Looked up from germline, CDR1 is WNHNN and CDR2 is SYGVQD (reference sequence). In DNA, the CDR3 is TGCGCCAGCAGTGAGTCCCTAGGACAGGGATTCAATGAGCAGTTCTTC. It specifies CASSESLGQGFNEQFF.

This clonotype showed up just a few times. CDR3 sequence (DNA): TGTGCCAGCAGCTTAAATGCAAAAAGCTCCTACGAGCAGTACTTC. Its translation: CASSLNAKSSYEQYF. The chain couples TRBV7-6 to TRBJ2-7; D uncertain. Germline values: CDR1 SGHVS, CDR2 FNYEAQ. Trimming removed 2 bases from V and 0 bases from J, with 11 bases in between. The CDR3 extends over 15 amino acids.

This chain connects TRBV28 to TRBJ2-4, with D unclear. V was trimmed by 5 bases and J by 3 bases, leaving 20 bases between them. The CDR3 is 17 amino acids. Germline-derived CDR1 and CDR2 are MDHEN and SYDVKM. The CDR3 DNA is TGTGCCAGCAGTCCTATCGCCCCAAACTCGGGCAAAAACATTCAGTACTTC. Its translation: CASSPIAPNSGKNIQYF.

In its sample, this clonotype was seen many times. The rearrangement uses TRBV28 and TRBJ2-5; D is perhaps TRBD2 (6 bases). V lost 10 bases, J lost 4 bases, and 13 bases lay in between. Germline values: CDR1 MDHEN, CDR2 SYDVKM. This CDR3 comprises 12 residues. The CDR3 is CATQGGRETQYF. The CDR3 nucleotides read TGTGCCACCCAAGGAGGGCGAGAGACCCAGTACTTC.